This is a list of T cell receptor beta chains from one sample in a study of shared clonotypes between healthy human individuals. Clones were read by immunoSEQ multiplex PCR, and TCRdb kept only the in-frame ones, dropping some. This sample has 550,000 to 800,000 clones, with about 92% found just once. Sequencing was done on a sample of memory CD8+ T cells from PBMCs. These receptors were taken from a man aged 18 to 30 in good health. Some clones in this sample may be carry-over from other donors' samples. Each CDR3 is given with its conserved first and last residue. The order of the fields is D gene, CDR3 length, clone size, J gene, V gene, CDR3 protein, CDR3 DNA. A D gene is named only where the DNA matches it firmly. Where a row states a size, it is once, few, many or the class of an expanded clone; other rows omit it.

NA,9,many,TRBJ1-2,TRBV20-1,CSARKVDTF,TGCAGTGCTAGAAAGGTGGACACCTTC
NA,14,NA,TRBJ2-1,TRBV7-8,CASSPEGLNNEQFF,TGTGCCAGCAGCCCCGAGGGCTTGAACAATGAGCAGTTCTTC
NA,18,NA,TRBJ2-1,TRBV27,CASSPGAEGQRAGNEQFF,TGTGCCAGCAGTCCAGGGGCAGAGGGACAGCGGGCGGGCAATGAGCAGTTCTTC
NA,15,once,TRBJ1-5,TRBV15,CATSIGVGSNQPQHF,TGTGCCACCAGCATAGGAGTGGGGAGCAATCAGCCCCAGCATTTT
NA,15,NA,TRBJ2-1,TRBV25-1,CASSEVTGTDNEQFF,TGTGCCAGCAGTGAAGTAACAGGGACCGACAATGAGCAGTTCTTC
NA,17,NA,TRBJ1-3,TRBV18,CASSGLRGALSGNTIYF,TGTGCCAGCTCTGGTCTTAGAGGGGCGTTGTCTGGAAACACCATATATTTT
NA,14,NA,TRBJ1-5,TRBV27,CASSIRGSNQPQHF,TGTGCCAGCAGTATTCGAGGCAGCAATCAGCCCCAGCATTTT
NA,16,NA,TRBJ1-6,TRBV27,CASSPFFHRGDSPLHF,TGTGCCAGCAGTCCCTTTTTTCACCGTGGGGATTCACCCCTCCACTTT
NA,16,NA,TRBJ2-3,TRBV7-9,CASSSETRPFTDTQYF,TGTGCCAGCAGCTCAGAGACCCGACCCTTCACAGATACGCAGTATTTT
NA,18,NA,TRBJ2-1,TRBV6-1,CASSEENRLFSSYNEQFF,TGTGCCAGCAGTGAAGAAAATCGGCTTTTCAGCTCCTACAATGAGCAGTTCTTC
TRBD1,15,NA,TRBJ1-2,TRBV7-2,CASSVPGQTNYGYTF,TGTGCCAGCAGCGTACCGGGACAGACGAACTATGGCTACACCTTC
NA,11,few,TRBJ1-1,TRBV20-1,CSARRGPRAFF,TGCAGTGCCAGGAGGGGTCCGCGAGCTTTCTTT
TRBD1,15,NA,TRBJ2-1,TRBV13,CASSGGQGAQNEQFF,TGTGCCAGCAGCGGGGGACAGGGGGCGCAGAATGAGCAGTTCTTC
TRBD1,14,NA,TRBJ2-7,TRBV4-1,CASSPGTGLYEQYF,TGCGCCAGCAGCCCGGGGACAGGGCTCTACGAGCAGTACTTC
TRBD2,13,many,TRBJ2-3,TRBV4-3,CASSEREGDTQYF,TGCGCCAGCAGTGAGCGGGAGGGAGATACGCAGTATTTT
NA,16,NA,TRBJ2-7,TRBV4-2,CASSQVRGGRFYEQYF,TGTGCCAGCAGCCAAGTGAGGGGGGGAAGGTTCTACGAGCAGTACTTC
NA,12,NA,TRBJ2-7,TRBV28,CASSFLVYEQYF,TGTGCCAGCAGTTTTTTGGTTTACGAGCAGTACTTC
TRBD2,13,NA,TRBJ2-1,TRBV30,CAWRVGGENEQFF,TGTGCCTGGAGGGTCGGGGGGGAGAATGAGCAGTTCTTC
NA,15,NA,TRBJ1-1,TRBV18,CASSPPQGLDTEAFF,TGTGCCAGCTCACCACCGCAGGGCTTGGACACTGAAGCTTTCTTT
NA,14,NA,TRBJ2-5,TRBV7-9,CASSLEQAQETQYF,TGTGCCAGCAGCTTAGAACAGGCACAAGAGACCCAGTACTTC
NA,14,once,TRBJ2-1,TRBV6-5,CASSYRGRNNEQFF,TGTGCCAGCAGTTACCGAGGACGCAACAATGAGCAGTTCTTC
NA,13,NA,TRBJ2-7,TRBV6-5,CASSYIAGYEQYF,TGTGCCAGCAGTTATATCGCAGGGTACGAGCAGTACTTC
TRBD1,16,NA,TRBJ1-2,TRBV28,CASRPFSGTGPDGYTF,TGTGCCAGCCGACCATTTTCCGGGACAGGGCCAGATGGCTACACCTTC
TRBD2,18,NA,TRBJ2-6,TRBV11-2,CASSFGSGSPSGANVLTF,TGTGCCAGCAGCTTCGGTAGCGGGAGCCCCTCTGGGGCCAACGTCCTGACTTTC
NA,14,once,TRBJ1-2,TRBV6-6,CASSYDGMRDGYTF,TGTGCCAGCAGTTATGACGGGATGAGGGATGGCTACACCTTC
NA,16,NA,TRBJ1-1,TRBV5-1,CASSLTWSGSNTEAFF,TGCGCCAGCAGCTTGACGTGGTCAGGATCGAACACTGAAGCTTTCTTT
NA,14,NA,TRBJ2-7,TRBV19,CASSIGTRWGEQYF,TGTGCCAGTAGTATCGGGACACGGTGGGGAGAGCAGTACTTC
TRBD2,15,NA,TRBJ2-1,TRBV7-3,CASSLKAGEDNEQFF,TGTGCCAGCAGCTTAAAAGCGGGAGAGGATAATGAGCAGTTCTTC
TRBD1,17,NA,TRBJ1-2,TRBV14,CASSQQRTGDANYGYTF,TGTGCCAGCAGCCAACAACGGACAGGGGATGCTAACTATGGCTACACCTTC